This T cell receptor beta chain emerged from a study of cytomegalovirus exposure and HLA in healthy donors. The CDR3 has 16 amino acids. The table lists this clone with a count of one. Amplification used 60 Vbeta primers and 13 Jbeta primers. Repertoires were generated with immunoSEQ multiplex PCR, while TCRdb's copy carries only in-frame clones and drops some. The sample lists under 150,000 clones; around 85% were seen once. This sequence joins TRBV1 and TRBJ2-1; the D segment call TRBD1 is taken from the table without a DNA check. TRBV1 is reported as a pseudogene. The sequence derives from a boy aged 5 to 17 in good health and CMV-seronegative. Sequencing was carried out using PBMCs. CDR3 sequence (DNA): TGCACCAGCAGCCAGAAGGACAGGCCGCCTTACAATGAGCAGTTCTTC. Its translation: CTSSQKDRPPYNEQFF.